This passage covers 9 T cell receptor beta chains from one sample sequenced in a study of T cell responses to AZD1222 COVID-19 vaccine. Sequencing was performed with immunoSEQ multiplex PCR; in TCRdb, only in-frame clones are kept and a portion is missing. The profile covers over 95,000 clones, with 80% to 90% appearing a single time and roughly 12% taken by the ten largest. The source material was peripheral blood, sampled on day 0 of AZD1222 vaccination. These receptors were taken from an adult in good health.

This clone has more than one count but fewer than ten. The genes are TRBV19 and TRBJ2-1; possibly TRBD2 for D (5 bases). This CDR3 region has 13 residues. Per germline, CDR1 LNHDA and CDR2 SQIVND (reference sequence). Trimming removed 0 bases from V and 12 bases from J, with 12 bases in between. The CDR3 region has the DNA TGTGCCAGTAGTATAGATCGGGGATTGGGGCAGTTCTTC. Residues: CASSIDRGLGQFF.

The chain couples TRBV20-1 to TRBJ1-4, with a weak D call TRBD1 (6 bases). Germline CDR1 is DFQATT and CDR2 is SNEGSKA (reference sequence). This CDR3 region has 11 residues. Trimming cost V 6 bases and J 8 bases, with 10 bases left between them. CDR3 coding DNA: TGCAGTGCGGTCAGGGGCGAAAAACTGTTTTTT. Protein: CSAVRGEKLFF.

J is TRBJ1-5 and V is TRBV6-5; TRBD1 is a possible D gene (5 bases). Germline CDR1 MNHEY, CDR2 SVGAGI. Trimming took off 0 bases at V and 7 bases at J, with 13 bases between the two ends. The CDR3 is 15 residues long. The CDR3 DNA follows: TGTGCCAGCAGTTACTCGCGGGGGGTAGGCCAGCCCCAGCATTTT. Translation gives CASSYSRGVGQPQHF.

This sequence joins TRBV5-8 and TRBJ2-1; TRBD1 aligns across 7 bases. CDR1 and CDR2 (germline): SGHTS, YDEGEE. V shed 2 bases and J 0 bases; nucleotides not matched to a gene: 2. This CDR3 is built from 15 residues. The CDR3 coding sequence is TGTGCCAGCAGCTTCAGGGGGATCTCCTACAATGAGCAGTTCTTC. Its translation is CASSFRGISYNEQFF.

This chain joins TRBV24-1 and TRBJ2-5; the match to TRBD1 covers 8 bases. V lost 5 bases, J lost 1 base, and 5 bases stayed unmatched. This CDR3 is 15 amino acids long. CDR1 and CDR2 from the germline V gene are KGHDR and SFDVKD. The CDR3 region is CATSGSGTGQETQYF. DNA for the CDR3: TGTGCCACCAGTGGATCCGGGACAGGCCAAGAGACCCAGTACTTC.

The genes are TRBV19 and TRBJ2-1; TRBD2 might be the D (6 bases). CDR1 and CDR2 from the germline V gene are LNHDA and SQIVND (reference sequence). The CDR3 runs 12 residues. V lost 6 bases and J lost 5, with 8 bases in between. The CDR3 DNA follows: TGTGCCAGTAGGGGGGGAAACAATGAGCAGTTCTTC. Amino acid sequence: CASRGGNNEQFF.

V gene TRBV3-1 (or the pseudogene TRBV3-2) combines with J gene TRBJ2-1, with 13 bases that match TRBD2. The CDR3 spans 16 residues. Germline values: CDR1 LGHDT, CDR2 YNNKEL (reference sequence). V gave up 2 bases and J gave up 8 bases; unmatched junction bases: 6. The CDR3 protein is CASSQTSGRALDEQFF. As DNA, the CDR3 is TGTGCCAGCAGCCAAACTAGCGGGAGGGCCTTGGATGAGCAGTTCTTC.

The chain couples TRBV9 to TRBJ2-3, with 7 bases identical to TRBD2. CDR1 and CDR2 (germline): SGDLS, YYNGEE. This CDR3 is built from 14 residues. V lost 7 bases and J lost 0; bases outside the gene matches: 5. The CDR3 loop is CASGAGVSTDTQYF. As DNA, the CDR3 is TGTGCCAGCGGCGCGGGAGTAAGCACAGATACGCAGTATTTT.

CDR3 sequence: CASSLYARSYEQFF. The DNA of the CDR3 is TGTGCCAGCAGCTTATACGCTAGGAGCTATGAGCAGTTCTTC. The chain joins TRBV11-1 to TRBJ2-1; D is unclear. Germline CDR1 and CDR2: SGHAT and FQDESV (reference sequence). The CDR3 contains 14 residues. V lost 2 bases, J lost 8 bases, and 13 bases lay in between.